This TCR beta chain was captured in a study of cytomegalovirus exposure and HLA in healthy donors. Study in general: The approximately 120 validation repertoires, a later analysis reported, used the same platform as the approximately 670 repertoires from the first cohort. Findings of the study overall: While the bulk of TCR sequences proved rare, some public TCRs turned up in many donors. Overall, around 160 TCR beta chains were annotated as cytomegalovirus-associated.

The count of this clone is one. Its antigen is unidentified. Libraries were prepared by immunoSEQ multiplex PCR; TCRdb keeps only in-frame clonotypes and omits some of them. The sample yields tens of thousands of clones, approximately 90% seen once. The V end was cut by 0 bases, the J end by 0 bases, with 9 bases between. Germline V gene lookup returns CDR1 MNHEY and CDR2 SMNVEV (reference sequence). This CDR3 comprises 16 residues. The sequence was collected from a man aged 25 to 40 in good health and CMV-seronegative. Specimen: PBMCs. The chain uses TRBV27 and TRBJ2-4; D is perhaps TRBD2 (6 bases). CDR3 bases: TGTGCCAGCAGTTTATCGTTGGGGGGAGCCAAAAACATTCAGTACTTC. Encoded protein: CASSLSLGGAKNIQYF.